A single sample gave rise to the 14 T cell receptor beta chains below, sequenced in a study of beta chain features in type 1 diabetes. Study results and limitations: In all four CD4+ subsets, TCRB CDR3 length was significantly, moderately reduced in type 1 diabetes.

These receptors' antigens are unknown. All of the isolated RNA was reverse transcribed, so expressed TCRB transcripts were sequenced. Assay: immunoSEQ multiplex PCR; the TCRdb copy retains only in-frame clones and omits some. The sample lists hundreds of thousands of clones, more than 12% seen once, with approximately 0.039% in the top ten. The sample taken for sequencing was naive CD4+ T cells from blood. The source is a man between 18 and 29 years old with type 1 diabetes.

V is TRBV6-5 and J is TRBJ2-7, with D maybe TRBD1 (7 bases). With 6 bases removed from V and 0 bases from J, the gap between germline ends came to 12 bases. There are 14 residues in the CDR3. Per the germline V gene, CDR1 is MNHEY and CDR2 is SVGAGI. CDR3 bases: TGTGCCAGCAGCCAGGGGGGATACTCCTACGAGCAGTACTTC. Protein: CASSQGGYSYEQYF.

The CDR3 is CASSLVGGKYNEQFF. The DNA of the CDR3 is TGCGCCAGCAGCTTGGTCGGGGGTAAATACAATGAGCAGTTCTTC. V and J are TRBV5-1 and TRBJ2-1, with TRBD2 as a possible D gene (6 bases). The germline gives CDR1 SGHRS, CDR2 YFSETQ. The CDR3 is 15 amino acids. Trimming took 0 bases from V and 4 from J, leaving 11 bases between them.

J is TRBJ2-3 and V is TRBV5-1; possibly TRBD1 for D (5 bases). The CDR3 has 14 residues. Trimming took off 0 bases at V and 3 bases at J, with 8 bases between the two ends. Germline V gives CDR1 SGHRS, CDR2 YFSETQ. CDR3 region: CASSLETETDTQYF. The CDR3 coding sequence is TGCGCCAGCAGCTTGGAGACAGAGACAGATACGCAGTATTTT.

This chain connects TRBV9 to TRBJ1-3; the match to TRBD1 covers 10 bases. With 3 bases clipped from V and 8 bases from J, the junction kept 5 bases outside the gene matches. The CDR3 consists of 14 residues. Germline V lookup: CDR1 SGDLS, CDR2 YYNGEE. The DNA for the CDR3 is TGTGCCAGCAGCGGACAGGGGGCCGGGGACACCATATATTTT. Translated, it gives CASSGQGAGDTIYF.

This clone has only a few counts. V gene TRBV30 combines with J gene TRBJ2-7, with D possibly being TRBD1 or TRBD2 (6 bases each). Germline lookup yields CDR1 GTSNPN and CDR2 SVGIG (reference sequence). V was cut by 3 bases and J by 5 bases, with 20 bases left in between. The CDR3 runs to 15 residues. Here the CDR3 DNA reads TGTGCCTGGAGGGAACCCACAGGGAGGATCGACGAGCAGTACTTC. Amino acids: CAWREPTGRIDEQYF.

This clone turned up a few times. J is TRBJ1-2 and V is TRBV4-3; TRBD1 matches at 8 bases. The V and J ends lost 1 base and 7 bases, in that order; junction bases with no gene match: 8. Germline assignment: CDR1 LGHNA and CDR2 YSLEER. This CDR3 comprises 15 residues. The CDR3 region has the DNA TGCGCCAGCAGCCAAGGCAGCACAGGGGGTTTTGGCTACACCTTC. It translates to CASSQGSTGGFGYTF.

Turning to this clone: The same CDR3 is also encoded by other DNA sequences in this sample. Here the CDR3 reads CASSLGQNYEQYF. In nucleotides, the CDR3 is TGTGCCAGCAGCTTAGGACAAAACTACGAGCAGTACTTC. The chain links TRBV11-2 to TRBJ2-7, with D unclear. Germline-derived CDR1 and CDR2 are SGHAT and FQNNGV. Trimming left V 1 base short and J 3 bases short, with 7 bases between. The CDR3 loop spans 13 amino acids.

For this clone: This specimen includes other DNA sequences encoding the same CDR3. This rearrangement joins TRBV7-9 to TRBJ2-5, with unresolved D. This CDR3 has 11 amino acids. Trimming took 5 bases from V and 5 from J, leaving 6 bases between them. Germline lookup yields CDR1 SEHNR and CDR2 FQNEAQ (reference sequence). The CDR3 region is CASSPRETQYF. The CDR3 DNA reads as TGTGCCAGCAGCCCGAGGGAGACCCAGTACTTC.

With regard to this clone: The germline gene is not matched at one end of the junction; a read error may be the cause. The chain employs TRBV18 and TRBJ2-3; D tentatively reads TRBD1 or TRBD2 (5 bases each). CDR1 and CDR2 from the germline V gene are KGHSH and LQKENI. CDR3 length: 16 amino acids. The CDR3 DNA reads TGTGCCAGCTCCTTACCGGGGCAGGGCCGCACAGATACACAGTATTTT. Encoded protein: CASSLPGQGRTDTQYF.

This clone was observed a few times. The identical CDR3 is also encoded by other nucleotide sequences in the sample. V and J are TRBV5-1 and TRBJ2-5; D is unclear. The CDR3 length is 13 residues. Trimming pared 0 bases from V and 0 bases from J, leaving 3 bases between. Per the germline V gene, CDR1 is SGHRS and CDR2 is YFSETQ. Here the CDR3 DNA reads TGCGCCAGCAGCTTGGGGTACCAAGAGACCCAGTACTTC. Translating it yields CASSLGYQETQYF.

This clone was picked up a small number of times. The V and J genes are TRBV29-1 and TRBJ2-7, with 8 bases identical to TRBD1. The germline V gene encodes CDR1 SQVTM and CDR2 ANQGSEA. The CDR3 totals 13 residues. V shed 7 bases and J 6 bases; nucleotides not matched to a gene: 11. The CDR3, as DNA: TGCAGCGGCTCAGGGGGCGCGAGTGGCGAGCAGTACTTC. Protein sequence: CSGSGGASGEQYF.

This chain links TRBV10-3 with TRBJ2-7, with TRBD2 matching over 10 bases. Germline V gene sequence: CDR1 ENHRY, CDR2 SYGVKD. V lost 10 bases to trimming and J lost 3 bases; unmatched junction nucleotides: 3. The CDR3 runs 12 residues. CDR3 nucleotide sequence: TGTGCCACGAGACTAGCGGGCTACGAGCAGTACTTC. It encodes CATRLAGYEQYF.

V gene TRBV6-6 combines with J gene TRBJ2-2; D is unresolved. With 0 bases removed from V and 5 bases from J, the gap between germline ends came to 4 bases. Germline V gene lookup returns CDR1 MNHNY and CDR2 SVGAGI (reference sequence). CDR3 length equals 13 residues. CDR3 bases: TGTGCCAGCAGTTACTCGACGACCGGGGAGCTGTTTTTT. Residues: CASSYSTTGELFF.

Regarding this clone: One end of the junction fails to match germline, which may point to a read error. J is TRBJ2-3 and V is TRBV7-7, with 7 bases aligning to TRBD1. The CDR3 is 17 amino acids. From germline, CDR1 is SSHAT and CDR2 FNYEAQ (reference sequence). The CDR3 region has the DNA TGTGCTAGCAGCCAACCCAAGGTGCAGGGGGGCACAGATACGCAGTATTTT. This codes for CASSQPKVQGGTDTQYF.